This TCR beta chain is drawn from a study of shared clonotypes between healthy human individuals. The CDR3 runs 14 residues. With V trimmed by 1 base and J by 4 bases, 4 bases remained unmatched. CDR1 and CDR2 (germline): SGHRS, YFSETQ. The protocol was immunoSEQ multiplex PCR, while the TCRdb copy is restricted to in-frame clones and leaves out a portion. The sample shows around 2,000,000 clones, roughly 94% of them seen only once. This sequence joins TRBV5-1 and TRBJ2-7; 8 bases are shared with TRBD2. This clonotype originated in a man between 18 and 35 years old in good health. The specimen was naive CD4+ T cells sorted from blood. Subset indicated: CD45RA+ positively selected. CDR3 sequence reads: CASSLLTSEYEQYF. The DNA for the CDR3 is TGCGCCAGCAGCTTGTTGACTAGCGAGTACGAGCAGTACTTC.